This T cell receptor (beta chain) comes out of a study of cytomegalovirus exposure and HLA in healthy donors. About this clone itself: Its cognate antigen is unknown.

The study ran its PCR with 60 Vbeta and 13 Jbeta primers. Libraries were prepared by immunoSEQ multiplex PCR; TCRdb keeps only in-frame clonotypes and omits some of them. The data include about 51,000 clones; the top ten clones carry about 2.2%. Study outcomes and limitations: It was in a later analysis that TCR association rates were seen to vary by HLA locus, highest for DRB1 and lowest for HLA-C.

The CDR3 contains 13 residues. The V and J ends lost 1 base and 8 bases, in that order; junction bases with no gene match: 5. The germline V gene has CDR1 SGHRS and CDR2 YFSETQ. This chain links TRBV5-1 with TRBJ1-2, with 7 bases matching TRBD1. This TCR derives from a female donor in good health and CMV-seronegative. The source material was PBMCs. The CDR3 sequence: CASSLITGVGYTF. The DNA for the CDR3 is TGCGCCAGCAGCTTGATCACAGGGGTAGGCTACACCTTC.